A single sample is the source of the 26 T cell receptor beta chains below, sequenced in a study of shared clonotypes between healthy human individuals. The protocol was immunoSEQ multiplex PCR, while the TCRdb copy is restricted to in-frame clones and leaves out a portion. The sample holds hundreds of thousands of clones; 85% to 95% are singletons and the top ten take around 24%. Positively selected for CCR7, the CD45RO-negative cells used as naive CD8 cells excluded terminally differentiated effector memory CD45RA+ cells. Source material: naive CD8+ T cells sorted from blood. The receptor set was obtained from a young man in good health.

The chain links TRBV25-1 to TRBJ2-7; possible D gene TRBD2, 6 bases. V was pared by 6 bases and J by 0 bases, with 15 bases between. Germline V gives CDR1 MGHDK, CDR2 SYGVNS. The CDR3 length is 15 residues. CDR3 sequence (DNA): TGTGCCAGCAGCGCCGGGACTTTACTCTCCTACGAGCAGTACTTC. Its translation is CASSAGTLLSYEQYF.

The chain couples TRBV11-2 to TRBJ2-1, with D tentatively TRBD1 (5 bases). Between the trimmed V and J ends, which lost 3 bases and 8 bases, there was a span of 11 bases. Germline-derived CDR1 and CDR2 are SGHAT and FQNNGV. This CDR3 comprises 13 residues. The CDR3 sequence is CASSLDTRYEQFF. In DNA, the CDR3 is TGTGCCAGCAGCTTGGACACACGGTATGAGCAGTTCTTC.

J is TRBJ1-2 and V is TRBV1. TRBV1 is a listed pseudogene. The CDR3 totals 15 residues. The CDR3 reads CTSRQLVRKTYGYTF. CDR3 in DNA: TGCACCAGCAGACAACTTGTGCGAAAGACCTATGGCTACACCTTC.

The rearrangement links TRBV11-3 to TRBJ2-5; 10 bases agree with TRBD1. V lost 1 base, J lost 4 bases, and 9 bases stayed unmatched. This CDR3 has 17 amino acids. Per germline, CDR1 SGHNT and CDR2 YENEEA. Here the CDR3 reads CASSLGGTGALLETQYF. The DNA for the CDR3 is TGTGCCAGCAGCTTAGGGGGGACAGGGGCCCTCCTAGAGACCCAGTACTTC.

The chain links TRBV28 to TRBJ2-6; a weak D match, TRBD1 (6 bases). CDR1 is MDHEN, CDR2 SYDVKM, per germline. Trimming took 6 bases from V and 0 from J, leaving 18 bases between them. The CDR3 sequence is 18 residues long. DNA for the CDR3: TGTGCCAGCAGCTCCCGGGACACCACCCGCTCTGGGGCCAACGTCCTGACTTTC. As protein: CASSSRDTTRSGANVLTF. The whole variable domain, filled in from reference TRBV28 and TRBJ2-6, reads DVKVTQSSRYLVKRTGEKVFLECVQDMDHENMFWYRQDPGLGLRLIYFSYDVKMKEKGDIPEGYSVSREKKERFSLILESASTNQTSMYLCASSSRDTTRSGANVLTFGAGSRLTVL.

As for this clone: Other DNA sequences in the sample encode the same CDR3. The rearrangement links TRBV9 to TRBJ1-5; weak D call: TRBD1 (5 bases). V was trimmed by 1 base and J by 3 bases, leaving 11 bases between them. CDR1 is SGDLS and CDR2 is YYNGEE in the germline V gene. The CDR3 sequence is 15 residues long. The CDR3 DNA follows: TGTGCCAGCAGCGTAAGTGGGGGTTCCAATCAGCCCCAGCATTTT. It is translated as CASSVSGGSNQPQHF.

The rearrangement joins TRBV7-8 to TRBJ2-2; tentatively, D is TRBD1 or TRBD2 (6 bases each). Germline V gene data show CDR1 as SGHVS and CDR2 as FQNEAQ. V was cut by 1 base and J by 7 bases, with 16 bases left in between. This CDR3 comprises 16 residues. Here the CDR3 DNA reads TGTGCCAGCAGCTTAGGGGGGGCAACGGATCTCGGGGAGCTGTTTTTT. It yields the protein CASSLGGATDLGELFF.

This chain connects TRBV5-4 to TRBJ1-2; D is undetermined. Germline V CDR1 and CDR2: SGHNT, YYREEE (reference sequence). This CDR3 contains 16 residues. Trimming stripped 4 bases from V and 7 bases from J, with 23 bases between. The CDR3 DNA sequence: TGTGCCAGCAGCGTAGACGGTGGTGGTAATTTTGGTGGCTACACCTTC. Translation gives CASSVDGGGNFGGYTF.

This clone was observed once. The DNA for the CDR3 is TGTGCCAGCAGTTTATTCAAGGTCCCCGTCTTATCTGTAGCTGTTTCCTACAATGAGCAGTTCTTC. Residues: CASSLFKVPVLSVAVSYNEQFF. The gene calls are TRBV28 and TRBJ2-1; D not resolved. V was trimmed by 1 base and J by 1 base, leaving 29 bases between them. The length of the CDR3 is 22 residues. The germline CDR1 and CDR2 sequences are MDHEN and SYDVKM.

The rearrangement uses TRBV5-8 and TRBJ2-1; 10 bases fit TRBD2. V lost 4 bases and J lost 3; bases outside the gene matches: 7. This CDR3 comprises 16 residues. Germline V gene lookup returns CDR1 SGHTS and CDR2 YDEGEE. The CDR3 loop reads CASSTSSGSNYNEQFF. The CDR3 nucleotides read TGTGCCAGCAGCACATCTAGCGGGAGCAACTACAATGAGCAGTTCTTC.

The chain couples TRBV10-3 to TRBJ2-7, with unresolved D. Germline CDR1 reads ENHRY; CDR2 reads SYGVKD. Deletions cut 0 bases from V and 2 bases from J, with 14 bases between. The CDR3 is 16 residues long. CDR3 sequence: CAISESPGPPTYEQYF. In DNA, the CDR3 is TGTGCCATCAGTGAGTCCCCAGGACCTCCCACCTACGAGCAGTACTTC.

The rearrangement links TRBV27 to TRBJ2-2; 7 nucleotides line up with TRBD2. This CDR3 spans 15 amino acids. Germline V gene sequence: CDR1 MNHEY, CDR2 SMNVEV (reference sequence). V shed 6 bases and J 0 bases; nucleotides not matched to a gene: 4. CDR3 in amino acids: CASSPLAANTGELFF. CDR3 bases: TGTGCCAGCAGCCCCCTAGCGGCGAACACCGGGGAGCTGTTTTTT.

The V call is TRBV7-3, the J call TRBJ2-7; D unclear. The length of the CDR3 is 14 residues. Germline CDR1 SGHTA, CDR2 FQGTGA. V dropped 6 bases and J dropped 3 bases, with 15 bases sitting between them. In nucleotides, the CDR3 is TGTGCCAGCAGTCAGGACGGTACCGTCTACGAGCAGTACTTC. This gives the protein CASSQDGTVYEQYF.

This chain joins TRBV5-1 and TRBJ2-3, with D tentatively TRBD1 (6 bases). This CDR3 region has 15 residues. Trimming shortened V by 7 bases and J by 1 base, and 16 bases separated the two germline ends. CDR1 is SGHRS and CDR2 is YFSETQ in the germline V gene. CDR3 DNA sequence: TGCGCCAGCCTACAGGGTCCTTCGGGCACAGATACGCAGTATTTT. The encoded protein is CASLQGPSGTDTQYF.

The chain links TRBV27 to TRBJ1-1, with unresolved D. Trimming cost V 5 bases and J 0 bases, with 7 bases left between them. This CDR3 region has 13 residues. CDR1 and CDR2 from the germline V gene are MNHEY and SMNVEV (reference sequence). The CDR3 protein is CASSAKLNTEAFF. In DNA, the CDR3 is TGTGCCAGCAGTGCCAAACTGAACACTGAAGCTTTCTTT.

The chain carries TRBV11-2 and TRBJ2-3; D is possibly TRBD2 (6 bases). V was clipped by 2 bases and J by 2 bases, with 8 bases between them. The CDR3 loop spans 14 amino acids. The V gene's germline CDR1 is SGHAT and CDR2 FQNNGV. This CDR3 reads CASSLTGDTDTQYF. The CDR3, as DNA: TGTGCCAGCAGCTTAACGGGGGACACAGATACGCAGTATTTT.

The gene calls are TRBV9 and TRBJ2-7, with 9 bases that match TRBD2. There are 15 residues in the CDR3. V shed 2 bases and J 2 bases; nucleotides not matched to a gene: 5. Germline V gene data show CDR1 as SGDLS and CDR2 as YYNGEE. For the CDR3, the DNA is TGTGCCAGCAGCGTGGGGGCGGGAGGGACCTACGAGCAGTACTTC. This gives the protein CASSVGAGGTYEQYF. Variable domain in full (rest from reference TRBV9 and TRBJ2-7): DSGVTQTPKHLITATGQRVTLRCSPRSGDLSVYWYQQSLDQGLQFLIQYYNGEERAKGNILERFSAQQFPDLHSELNLSSLELGDSALYFCASSVGAGGTYEQYFGPGTRLTVT.

The chain carries TRBV4-3 and TRBJ1-2; D ambiguous. The germline V and J ends were trimmed by 1 base and 7 bases, with 16 bases remaining between them. Germline V gives CDR1 LGHNA, CDR2 YSLEER. The CDR3 has 15 amino acids. This CDR3 reads CASSQGRRAWVGYTF. CDR3 nucleotide sequence: TGCGCCAGCAGCCAAGGCAGACGGGCTTGGGTTGGCTACACCTTC.

The chain uses TRBV5-4 and TRBJ2-7; D uncertain. CDR3 length: 12 amino acids. Germline CDR1 reads SGHNT; CDR2 reads YYREEE (reference sequence). Between the trimmed V and J ends, which lost 1 base and 2 bases, there was a span of 4 bases. The CDR3 DNA is TGTGCCAGCAGCTTGCAGACCTACGAGCAGTACTTC. This sequence encodes CASSLQTYEQYF.

This clone has a handful of counts. This chain connects TRBV5-1 to TRBJ2-7, with D perhaps assigned TRBD1 or TRBD2 (5 bases each). CDR1 SGHRS and CDR2 YFSETQ come from the germline V gene. This CDR3 region has 15 residues. Between the trimmed V and J ends, which lost 5 bases and 0 bases, there was a span of 15 bases. CDR3 region: CASSVRDGSSYEQYF. The CDR3 coding sequence is TGCGCCAGCAGTGTCCGGGACGGCAGCTCCTACGAGCAGTACTTC.

The chain has TRBV2 and TRBJ1-1; no clear D. Trimming cost V 6 bases and J 6 bases, with 14 bases left between them. CDR1 and CDR2 (germline): SNHLY, FYNNEI. CDR3 length: 13 amino acids. CDR3 protein: CASRGLSAAEAFF. The CDR3 DNA sequence: TGTGCCAGCAGAGGTCTATCGGCAGCTGAAGCTTTCTTT.

The chain is built from TRBV19 and TRBJ2-7; 9 bases are shared with TRBD2. The CDR3 length is 15 residues. Germline V gene lookup returns CDR1 LNHDA and CDR2 SQIVND (reference sequence). With 3 bases clipped from V and 3 bases from J, the junction kept 6 bases outside the gene matches. The chain's CDR3 is CASSISSGGNYEQYF. The CDR3 nucleotides read TGTGCCAGTAGTATTAGTAGCGGGGGAAACTACGAGCAGTACTTC.

This chain uses TRBV10-2 with TRBJ2-5; 8 nucleotides align to TRBD1. Trimming took 10 bases from V and 5 from J; bases not matched to a gene: 9. Germline V gene data show CDR1 as WSHSY and CDR2 as SAAADI. The length of the CDR3 is 13 residues. The CDR3 nucleotides are TGCGCCACGAGTCGGACAGGGTTGGAGACCCAGTACTTC. It specifies CATSRTGLETQYF.

This chain links TRBV5-1 with TRBJ2-1; TRBD1 agrees at 10 bases. With V trimmed by 5 bases and J by 7 bases, 12 bases remained unmatched. Germline V gene sequence: CDR1 SGHRS, CDR2 YFSETQ. CDR3 length equals 16 residues. The CDR3 region is CASRLPGTGVDNEQFF. The CDR3 nucleotides read TGCGCCAGCAGGTTACCCGGGACAGGGGTCGATAATGAGCAGTTCTTC.

V gene TRBV11-2 combines with J gene TRBJ2-3; 7 bases agree with TRBD2. The trim removed 5 bases at V and 0 bases at J, leaving 11 bases unmatched. CDR3 size: 17 residues. Germline V gene sequence: CDR1 SGHAT, CDR2 FQNNGV. The CDR3 DNA follows: TGTGCCAGCAGCCCCCGGGGAGCGGGAAGGAGCACAGATACGCAGTATTTT. This encodes CASSPRGAGRSTDTQYF.

The sample holds one count of this clone. This rearrangement joins TRBV9 to TRBJ2-5, with 7 bases fitting TRBD1. The germline V gene has CDR1 SGDLS and CDR2 YYNGEE. The V gene end was trimmed by 2 bases and the J gene end by 9 bases; junction bases not matched to a gene: 13. The CDR3 runs to 15 residues. The CDR3 sequence: CASSVGTEGVGAQYF. The CDR3 DNA is TGTGCCAGCAGCGTCGGGACAGAAGGCGTTGGGGCCCAGTACTTC.